Detailed here is one T cell receptor beta chain. The repertoire was sequenced with immunoSEQ multiplex PCR; TCRdb's copy has only in-frame clones and lacks some. The sample yields around 270,000 clones, about 85% seen once. Seattle's cohort entered during active infection and was followed longitudinally. The sample is drawn from a study of blood T cell repertoires in COVID-19. Study context: Acute-phase and convalescent COVID-19 samples originated in the United States, Italy and Spain.

Sequencing was performed on peripheral blood. The clonotype was recovered from a human donor with COVID-19, enrolled during active disease. The donor label of this sample is uncertain.

CDR3: CASRPQGAGQPQHF. As DNA, the CDR3 is TGTGCCAGCAGACCTCAGGGGGCTGGGCAGCCCCAGCATTTT. This rearrangement joins TRBV28 to TRBJ1-5; 8 bases are a match to TRBD1. After removal of 6 bases from V and 7 bases from J, the junction contained 8 bases not matched to a gene. The CDR3 runs to 14 residues. In germline, CDR1 is MDHEN, CDR2 SYDVKM.